Listed below are T cell receptor beta chains from one sample, sequenced in a study of beta chain features in type 1 diabetes. Profiled with immunoSEQ multiplex PCR; TCRdb holds only in-frame clones, not every one. The sample lists 300,000 to 350,000 clones, approximately 15% occurring once. The sample was central memory CD4+ T cells from blood. Source of these receptors: a man between 25 and 39 years old in good health. Both conserved end residues are part of each CDR3. A D gene is named only where the DNA matches it firmly. Expanded clones are given a class, and other clones once, few, many or no size at all.

v_gene	d_gene	abundance	j_gene	CDR3aa	CDR3nt
TRBV27	TRBD1	NA	TRBJ2-5	CASTKTGTGGSQETQYF	TGTGCCAGCACAAAAACCGGGACAGGGGGTTCCCAAGAGACCCAGTACTTC
TRBV9	NA	few	TRBJ2-3	CASSVDGGTITDTQYF	TGTGCCAGCAGCGTAGATGGGGGGACGATCACAGATACGCAGTATTTT
TRBV11-2	NA	few	TRBJ1-1	CASSLNDITEAFF	TGTGCCAGCAGCTTAAATGACATCACTGAAGCTTTCTTT
TRBV10-3	NA	few	TRBJ2-4	CAISEIGGSGAKNIQYF	TGTGCCATCAGTGAGATTGGGGGATCGGGAGCCAAAAACATTCAGTACTTC
TRBV5-1	TRBD1	few	TRBJ2-3	CASSPGQGVPDTQYF	TGCGCCAGCAGCCCAGGACAGGGCGTGCCAGATACGCAGTATTTT
TRBV11-2	TRBD1	NA	TRBJ2-7	CASSTGTGSYEQYF	TGTGCCAGCAGCACCGGGACAGGTTCCTACGAGCAGTACTTC
TRBV19	NA	few	TRBJ1-1	CASSTPWGGNTEAFF	TGTGCCAGTAGTACTCCCTGGGGGGGGAACACTGAAGCTTTCTTT
TRBV18	TRBD1	NA	TRBJ2-3	CASSPTGGSTSTDTQYF	TGTGCCAGCTCACCGACAGGGGGCTCTACCAGCACAGATACGCAGTATTTT
TRBV10-2	NA	NA	TRBJ1-5	CASSVGTRQPQHF	TGCGCCAGCAGTGTAGGGACAAGACAGCCCCAGCATTTT
TRBV6-1	TRBD2	NA	TRBJ2-7	CAIRSGGPTKQYF	TGTGCCATCAGGAGCGGGGGCCCTACGAAGCAGTACTTC
TRBV6-6	NA	once	TRBJ2-5	CASSSVTFQETQYF	TGTGCCAGCAGTTCGGTCACATTCCAAGAGACCCAGTACTTC
TRBV2	NA	many	TRBJ2-2	CASIVESNTGELFF	TGTGCCAGCATAGTGGAAAGTAACACCGGGGAGCTGTTTTTT
TRBV11-2	TRBD2	NA	TRBJ2-2	CASSPDRTSGRSGELFF	TGTGCCAGCAGCCCGGATAGGACTAGCGGGAGGAGTGGGGAGCTGTTTTTT
TRBV29-1	NA	NA	TRBJ2-7	CSVGLLGDEQYF	TGCAGCGTTGGACTTTTGGGGGACGAGCAGTACTTC
TRBV6-6	TRBD1	few	TRBJ2-7	CASNQRGLNNLREQYF	TGTGCCAGCAACCAGAGGGGGCTTAATAACCTACGAGAGCAGTACTTC